The source of this T cell receptor beta chain is a study of OX40 agonist ivuxolimab in advanced cancers. With regard to the full study: The costimulatory receptor OX40 (CD134) was targeted by ivuxolimab, a fully human IgG2 agonistic monoclonal antibody. Intravenous ivuxolimab was administered to patients every 2 weeks at six dose levels: 0.01, 0.1, 0.3, 1.5, 3 and 10 mg/kg. Of the approximately 50 dose-escalation patients, hepatocellular carcinoma was present in roughly 19, melanoma in approximately 15, renal cell carcinoma in 9 and head and neck cancer in 9. In the dose-escalation cohort, around four fifths of patients were male, and the mean age was roughly 60 years with a range of about 20 to 80. Patients were allowed to have had prior anti-PD-1, anti-PD-L1 or anti-CTLA-4 therapy, and about 40% of the dose-escalation patients had been treated with checkpoint inhibitors. Partial responses occurred in three dose-escalation patients, of whom one had hepatocellular carcinoma and two had cutaneous melanoma. Peripheral TCRbeta sequencing aimed to test whether ivuxolimab altered TCR sequence diversity and caused clonal T-cell expansion. The monotherapy dose-escalation portion (N ≈ 56 patients) of the phase I ivuxolimab trial is reported in the paper. Overall study outcomes, separate from this receptor: At doses of 0.1 to 3.0 mg/kg, clonal expansion of both CD4+ and CD8+ T cells in blood was seen between baseline and week 6. Low levels of normalized T-cell clonal expansion were also seen in some nonresponding patients. In partial responders in the 0.1-3.0 mg/kg groups, normalized peripheral clonal expansion was found to be among the lowest, especially among CD8+ T cells. The antigen specificity of the peripheral T cells that underwent clonal expansion was not determined. On average, CD8+ T cells showed more expanded clones than CD4+ T cells after ivuxolimab.

In the case of this clone: Its specific antigen is unknown. The input lacks base qualities; no much larger clone sits a single base away.

The trial excluded patients who had a history of autoimmune disease or were on systemic immunosuppression. In every dose cohort, peripheral blood was drawn for TCR sequencing at baseline, cycle 4 day 1, and cycle 7 day 1. The samples were drawn from a first-in-human, open-label, multicenter phase I dose-escalation trial of ivuxolimab. The trial enrolled adults with locally advanced or metastatic head and neck squamous cell, hepatocellular, melanoma or renal cell carcinoma. Before TCR sequencing, CD4+ T cells and CD8+ T cells from peripheral blood were sorted into separate populations. Genomic DNA was extracted from sorted cells for sequencing of the TCRbeta CDR3 region. The immunoSEQ Assay was used for sequencing of TCRbeta CDR3 regions. This immuneACCESS table, as held by TCRdb, lists in-frame sequences with V and J called but not all clones. Of the missing ones, under half trace to an unresolved V gene in checked studies; the others have no known cause. The sample table lists 70,000 to 85,000 clones, 75% to 95% of them with a count of one. In total, the top ten clones hold under 7.5% of the sample.

Inclusive of the bounding cysteine and phenylalanine, the CDR3 is 16 residues long. Only the CDR3 region is kept as DNA, spanning 48 bases read in frame from base 1. This sequence originates from an adult with an advanced solid tumor such as melanoma, head and neck, liver or kidney cancer. The input for sequencing was CD4+ or CD8+ T cells sorted from blood, taken in a trial of the OX40 agonist ivuxolimab. This chain is built from TRBV21-1 and TRBJ2-3; TRBD2, the table's D call, lacks a check against the DNA. TRBV21-1 is designated a pseudogene. The CDR3 region: CASSNGGGGATDTQYF. The base sequence is TGTGCCAGCAGCAACGGTGGCGGGGGGGCAACAGATACGCAGTATTTT.